This TCR beta chain was recovered during a study of blood T cell repertoires in COVID-19. TCRdb's copy holds only in-frame clones and misses some; the assay was immunoSEQ multiplex PCR. The sample lists around 320,000 clones; 90% were seen once. The V gene lost 4 bases and the J gene lost 7 bases, with 11 bases spanning the gap. CDR1 GTSNPN and CDR2 SVGIG come from the germline V gene (reference sequence). The CDR3 is 12 amino acids. Sequenced material: PBMCs or T cells enriched from blood (not recorded which). The J gene is TRBJ1-5, the V gene TRBV30; no clear D gene. The sequence derives from a woman under 30 with acute COVID-19. The CDR3 nucleotides read TGTGCCTGGACGAGGGAAGGACAGCCCCAGCATTTT. It codes for CAWTREGQPQHF.